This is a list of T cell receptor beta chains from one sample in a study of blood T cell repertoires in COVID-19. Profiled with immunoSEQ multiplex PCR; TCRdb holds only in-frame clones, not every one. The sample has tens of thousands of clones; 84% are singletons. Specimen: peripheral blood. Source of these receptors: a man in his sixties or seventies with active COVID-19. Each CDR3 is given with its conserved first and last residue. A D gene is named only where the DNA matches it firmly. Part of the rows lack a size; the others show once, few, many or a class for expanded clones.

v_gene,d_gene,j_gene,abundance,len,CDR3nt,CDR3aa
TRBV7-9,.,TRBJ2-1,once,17,TGTGCCAGCAGTCTCTGGGGGCGGGGGTGGTCCTACAATGAGCAGTTCTTC,CASSLWGRGWSYNEQFF
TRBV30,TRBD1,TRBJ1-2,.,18,TGTGCCTGGACCACCTATGCCCCTCACACAGGGGCCGGTTTTGGCTACACCTTC,CAWTTYAPHTGAGFGYTF
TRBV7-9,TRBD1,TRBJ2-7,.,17,TGTGCCAGCAGCATAACTAGGACAGGGGGCCACTCCTACGAGCAGTACTTC,CASSITRTGGHSYEQYF
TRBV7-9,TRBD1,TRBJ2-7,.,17,TGTGCCAGCAGCTTAGCGCTCGGTATGGGACAGGGTTTCGAGCAGTACTTC,CASSLALGMGQGFEQYF
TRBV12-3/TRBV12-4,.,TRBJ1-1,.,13,TGTGCCAGCAGTTCGACAGGGAACACTGAAGCTTTCTTT,CASSSTGNTEAFF
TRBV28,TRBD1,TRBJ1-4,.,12,TGTGCCAGCACCCCGGACAGGGGAGAACTGTTTTTT,CASTPDRGELFF
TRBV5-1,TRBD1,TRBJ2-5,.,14,TGCGCCAGCAGCTTTGGGGACAGTCAAGAGACCCAGTACTTC,CASSFGDSQETQYF
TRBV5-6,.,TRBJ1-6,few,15,TGTGCCAGCAACTCCCGGGGGGATTATAATTCACCCCTCCACTTT,CASNSRGDYNSPLHF
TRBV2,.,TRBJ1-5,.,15,TGTGCCAGCAGGGGGAGGGGGTTTAGCAATCAGCCCCAGCATTTT,CASRGRGFSNQPQHF
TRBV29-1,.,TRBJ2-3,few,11,TGCAGCGTTGAAGCCGGTGATACGCAGTATTTT,CSVEAGDTQYF
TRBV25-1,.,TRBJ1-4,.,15,TGTGCCAGCAGTGCCTCTCTGGGCCCGAATGAAAAACTGTTTTTT,CASSASLGPNEKLFF
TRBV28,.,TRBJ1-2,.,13,TGTGCCAGCAGCACGCGGGTTGCCTATGGCTACACCTTC,CASSTRVAYGYTF
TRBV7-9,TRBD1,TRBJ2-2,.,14,TGTGCCAGCTCCAGGACAGGGAACACCGGGGAGCTGTTTTTT,CASSRTGNTGELFF
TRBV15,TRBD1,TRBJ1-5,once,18,TGTGCCACCGCGGTGAAAGACAGGGGTTCTCCTAGCAATCAGCCCCAGCATTTT,CATAVKDRGSPSNQPQHF
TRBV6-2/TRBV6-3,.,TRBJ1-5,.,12,TGTGCCAGCAGTACAGGGAATCAGCCCCAGCATTTT,CASSTGNQPQHF
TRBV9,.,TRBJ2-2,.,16,TGTGCCAGCAGCGTAGGGTACAGGCAGAACACCGGGGAGCTGTTTTTT,CASSVGYRQNTGELFF
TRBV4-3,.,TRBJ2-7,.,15,TGCGCCAGCAGCCAATTAGTGGACTCTTCCTACGAGCAGTACTTC,CASSQLVDSSYEQYF
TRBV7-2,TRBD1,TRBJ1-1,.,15,TGTGCCAGCAGCCTGACAGGGGGTTTGAACACTGAAGCTTTCTTT,CASSLTGGLNTEAFF
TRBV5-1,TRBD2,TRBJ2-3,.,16,TGCGCCAGCAGCTTGTTAGCGGGGGGGCCCTCAGATACGCAGTATTTT,CASSLLAGGPSDTQYF
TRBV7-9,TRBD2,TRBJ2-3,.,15,TGTGCCAGCAGCTTAGTCACTAGCGGGGGGGATACGCAGTATTTT,CASSLVTSGGDTQYF
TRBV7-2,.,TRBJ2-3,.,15,TGTGCCAGCAGCTCCGACTCTGGAGGTGTAGATACGCAGTATTTT,CASSSDSGGVDTQYF
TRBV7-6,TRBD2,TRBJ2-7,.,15,TGTGCCAGCAGCGTAACTAGCGGGGGGGCAGGGGAGCAGTACTTC,CASSVTSGGAGEQYF
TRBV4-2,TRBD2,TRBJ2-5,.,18,TGTGCCAGCAGCCGAGCGGGACTTTCTAGCGGGGGGCTGGAGACCCAGTACTTC,CASSRAGLSSGGLETQYF
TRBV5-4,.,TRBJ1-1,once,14,TGTGCCAGCAGCAGTCGAGGGCGGAACACTGAAGCTTTCTTT,CASSSRGRNTEAFF
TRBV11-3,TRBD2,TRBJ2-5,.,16,TGTGCCAGCAGCCCCCCCCCAGGACTAGCTGGAGAGACCCAGTACTTC,CASSPPPGLAGETQYF
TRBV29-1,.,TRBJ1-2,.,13,TGCAGCGTTGGCGGGGGCGTAAACTATGGCTACACCTTC,CSVGGGVNYGYTF
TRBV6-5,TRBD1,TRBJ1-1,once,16,TGTGCCGGCAGTTCGGACAGGGGCAAGGAGGGCACTGAAGCTTTCTTT,CAGSSDRGKEGTEAFF
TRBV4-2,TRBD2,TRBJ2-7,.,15,TGTGCCAGCAGCCAAGGGACTAGCGGGGGTTACGAGCAATACTTC,CASSQGTSGGYEQYF
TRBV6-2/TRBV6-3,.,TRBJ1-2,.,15,TGTGCCAGCAGTTACGCGGGCGGCGGTACCTATGGCTACACCTTC,CASSYAGGGTYGYTF
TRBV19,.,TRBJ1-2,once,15,TGTGCCAGTAGTATAGCAAGCCTTCCTAACTATGGCTACACCTTC,CASSIASLPNYGYTF
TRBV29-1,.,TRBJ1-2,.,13,TGCAGCGCCCCGTTCGGGGGGAACTATGGCTACACCTTC,CSAPFGGNYGYTF
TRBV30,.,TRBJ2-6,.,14,TGTGCCTGGAGTAGAGGGAGTGGGGCCAACGTCCTGACTTTC,CAWSRGSGANVLTF
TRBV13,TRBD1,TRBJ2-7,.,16,TGTGCCAGCAGCTTAGCAGGACAGGGGGGGACCTACGAGCAGTACTTC,CASSLAGQGGTYEQYF
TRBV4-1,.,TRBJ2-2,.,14,TGCGCCAGCAGCCAAATCGGGGGAACCGGGGAGCTGTTTTTT,CASSQIGGTGELFF
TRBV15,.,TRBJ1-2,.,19,TGTGCCACCAGCAGAGATCTCACAAAGGGCTGGGGAGGGAACTATGGCTACACCTTC,CATSRDLTKGWGGNYGYTF
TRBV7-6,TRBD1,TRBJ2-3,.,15,TGTGCCAGCAGCGCCCGGGACAGGGGTGGAGATACGCAGTATTTT,CASSARDRGGDTQYF
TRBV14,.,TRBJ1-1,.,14,TGTGCCAGCAGCCATCGGGGGGCGTTTGGTGAAGCTTTCTTT,CASSHRGAFGEAFF
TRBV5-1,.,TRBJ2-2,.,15,TGCGCCAGCAGCTTGCGGAGGGCGGACACCGGGGAGCTGTTTTTT,CASSLRRADTGELFF
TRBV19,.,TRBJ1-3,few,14,TGTGCCAGTAGTATAACAGGATCTGGAAACACCATATATTTT,CASSITGSGNTIYF
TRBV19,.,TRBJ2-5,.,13,TGTGCCACTGCCCGTGGGGGCGGGGAGACCCAGTACTTC,CATARGGGETQYF
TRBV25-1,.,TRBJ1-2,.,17,TGTGCCAGCAGTTATAAACAACCGGGGGGCGCTAACTATGGCTACACCTTC,CASSYKQPGGANYGYTF
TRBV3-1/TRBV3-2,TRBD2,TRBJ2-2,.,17,TGTGCCAGCAGCCAAGTGGGACTAGCGGGGACGGTCGGGGAGCTGTTTTTT,CASSQVGLAGTVGELFF